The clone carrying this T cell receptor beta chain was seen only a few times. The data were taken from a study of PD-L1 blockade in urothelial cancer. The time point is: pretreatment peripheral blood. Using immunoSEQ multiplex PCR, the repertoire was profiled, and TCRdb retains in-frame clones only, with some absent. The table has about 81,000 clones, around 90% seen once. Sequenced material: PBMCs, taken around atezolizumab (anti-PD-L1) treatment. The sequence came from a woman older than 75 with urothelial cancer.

CDR3 nucleotides: TGTGCCAGCACCGGGACAGGGGGCAACACTGAAGCTTTCTTT. This gives the protein CASTGTGGNTEAFF. The chain is built from TRBV9 and TRBJ1-1; TRBD1 matches 12 bases. Germline V gene sequence: CDR1 SGDLS, CDR2 YYNGEE. CDR3 length: 14 amino acids. With 6 bases clipped from V and 2 bases from J, the junction kept 2 bases outside the gene matches. The full variable domain, in which reference TRBV9 and TRBJ1-1 provide the parts outside the CDR3, is DSGVTQTPKHLITATGQRVTLRCSPRSGDLSVYWYQQSLDQGLQFLIQYYNGEERAKGNILERFSAQQFPDLHSELNLSSLELGDSALYFCASTGTGGNTEAFFGQGTRLTVV.